A selection of T cell receptor beta chains follows, all from one sample in a study of spatial heterogeneity in lung cancer. TCRdb used MiXCR to reprocess the 5' RACE reads, holding one entry per CDR3 protein. The sample includes under 2,500 distinct CDR3 sequences, about 17% of them seen just once. The sample consisted of PBMCs, taken at surgery. Receptor source: a male donor with early-stage non-small cell lung cancer. Both conserved end residues are part of each CDR3. A D gene is named only where the DNA matches it firmly. Size is omitted from some rows. Given values are once, few, many or a class for expanded clones.

CDR3 length: 11
clone size: few
J gene: TRBJ2-7
D gene: .
V gene: TRBV29-1
CDR3 protein: CSGGTFHEQYF
CDR3 DNA: TGCAGCGGGGGGACCTTTCACGAGCAGTACTTC

CDR3 length: 16
clone size: medium-sized
J gene: TRBJ1-3
D gene: TRBD1
V gene: TRBV7-2
CDR3 protein: CASSLTGGSSGNTIYF
CDR3 DNA: TGTGCCAGCAGTCTGACAGGGGGCAGCTCTGGAAACACCATATATTTT

CDR3 length: 14
clone size: medium-sized
J gene: TRBJ2-1
D gene: .
V gene: TRBV18
CDR3 protein: CASSLGGLNNEQFF
CDR3 DNA: TGTGCCAGCTCACTGGGGGGCTTAAACAATGAGCAGTTCTTC

CDR3 length: 13
clone size: medium-sized
J gene: TRBJ2-5
D gene: .
V gene: TRBV20-1
CDR3 protein: CSARVPGLETQYF
CDR3 DNA: TGCAGTGCTAGAGTACCTGGACTAGAGACCCAGTACTTC

CDR3 length: 14
clone size: medium-sized
J gene: TRBJ2-3
D gene: .
V gene: TRBV29-1
CDR3 protein: CSVAVGTSTDTQYF
CDR3 DNA: TGCAGCGTTGCAGTAGGGACTAGCACAGATACGCAGTATTTT

CDR3 length: 16
clone size: medium-sized
J gene: TRBJ1-6
D gene: TRBD1
V gene: TRBV7-3
CDR3 protein: CASSRTGTGTNSPLHF
CDR3 DNA: TGTGCCAGCAGCAGAACCGGGACAGGCACTAATTCACCCCTCCACTTT

CDR3 length: 15
clone size: medium-sized
J gene: TRBJ2-3
D gene: TRBD2
V gene: TRBV11-3
CDR3 protein: CASSLGLAAPDTQYF
CDR3 DNA: TGTGCCAGCAGCTTAGGACTAGCGGCTCCAGATACGCAGTATTTT

CDR3 length: 16
clone size: .
J gene: TRBJ2-5
D gene: .
V gene: TRBV11-2
CDR3 protein: CASSLEAGWNQETQYF
CDR3 DNA: TGTGCCAGCAGCTTAGAGGCAGGGTGGAATCAAGAGACCCAGTACTTC

CDR3 length: 13
clone size: .
J gene: TRBJ2-5
D gene: .
V gene: TRBV28
CDR3 protein: CASSLGGTETQYF
CDR3 DNA: TGTGCCAGCAGTTTAGGGGGGACAGAGACCCAGTACTTC

CDR3 length: 14
clone size: few
J gene: TRBJ2-5
D gene: TRBD2
V gene: TRBV29-1
CDR3 protein: CSVRASGGSETQYF
CDR3 DNA: TGCAGCGTTAGAGCTAGCGGAGGGTCGGAGACCCAGTACTTC

CDR3 length: 15
clone size: medium-sized
J gene: TRBJ1-3
D gene: TRBD1
V gene: TRBV10-3
CDR3 protein: CAISGGQQAGNTIYF
CDR3 DNA: TGTGCCATCAGTGGGGGACAGCAGGCTGGAAACACCATATATTTT

CDR3 length: 12
clone size: medium-sized
J gene: TRBJ1-1
D gene: .
V gene: TRBV20-1
CDR3 protein: CSARKANTEAFF
CDR3 DNA: TGCAGTGCTAGGAAAGCGAACACTGAAGCTTTCTTT

CDR3 length: 16
clone size: many
J gene: TRBJ2-1
D gene: .
V gene: TRBV7-8
CDR3 protein: CASSQARFSPYNEQFF
CDR3 DNA: TGTGCCAGCAGCCAAGCTCGGTTTAGCCCCTACAATGAGCAGTTCTTC

CDR3 length: 14
clone size: medium-sized
J gene: TRBJ2-7
D gene: TRBD1
V gene: TRBV27
CDR3 protein: CASSLGQEYYEQYF
CDR3 DNA: TGTGCCAGCAGTTTAGGACAGGAATACTACGAGCAGTACTTC

CDR3 length: 17
clone size: many
J gene: TRBJ2-3
D gene: TRBD1
V gene: TRBV5-1
CDR3 protein: CASSPDSGTGRADTQYF
CDR3 DNA: TGCGCCAGCAGCCCCGACTCCGGGACAGGGCGAGCAGATACGCAGTATTTT

CDR3 length: 17
clone size: .
J gene: TRBJ2-3
D gene: TRBD2
V gene: TRBV5-1
CDR3 protein: CASSFLAAGGPGDTQYF
CDR3 DNA: TGCGCCAGCAGCTTCTTAGCGGCGGGGGGGCCTGGAGATACGCAGTATTTT

CDR3 length: 12
clone size: medium-sized
J gene: TRBJ2-7
D gene: .
V gene: TRBV3-1
CDR3 protein: CASSPSGPEQYF
CDR3 DNA: TGTGCCAGCAGCCCCTCGGGTCCAGAGCAGTACTTC

CDR3 length: 18
clone size: medium-sized
J gene: TRBJ2-3
D gene: TRBD2
V gene: TRBV6-2/TRBV6-3
CDR3 protein: CASSYVASGSVRTDTQYF
CDR3 DNA: TGTGCCAGCAGTTACGTGGCTAGCGGGAGTGTGAGGACAGATACGCAGTATTTT

CDR3 length: 11
clone size: medium-sized
J gene: TRBJ1-1
D gene: .
V gene: TRBV20-1
CDR3 protein: CSASWGTEAFF
CDR3 DNA: TGCAGTGCTAGCTGGGGGACTGAAGCTTTCTTT

CDR3 length: 15
clone size: few
J gene: TRBJ2-3
D gene: TRBD1
V gene: TRBV23-1
CDR3 protein: CASSHPGQGTDTQYF
CDR3 DNA: TGCGCCAGCAGTCACCCGGGACAGGGCACAGATACGCAGTATTTT

CDR3 length: 14
clone size: few
J gene: TRBJ2-2
D gene: .
V gene: TRBV28
CDR3 protein: CASGGLAGTGELFF
CDR3 DNA: TGTGCCAGCGGGGGGCTAGCTGGCACCGGGGAGCTGTTTTTT

CDR3 length: 16
clone size: .
J gene: TRBJ2-3
D gene: TRBD2
V gene: TRBV5-1
CDR3 protein: CASSPDLAASTDTQYF
CDR3 DNA: TGCGCCAGCAGCCCTGATCTAGCGGCTAGCACAGATACGCAGTATTTT

CDR3 length: 12
clone size: many
J gene: TRBJ2-7
D gene: .
V gene: TRBV24-1
CDR3 protein: CATSDNTHEQYF
CDR3 DNA: TGTGCCACCAGTGACAACACCCACGAGCAGTACTTC

CDR3 length: 15
clone size: many
J gene: TRBJ1-1
D gene: TRBD1
V gene: TRBV6-4
CDR3 protein: CASSDGTGVNTEAFF
CDR3 DNA: TGTGCCAGCAGTGACGGGACAGGGGTGAACACTGAAGCTTTCTTT

CDR3 length: 13
clone size: once
J gene: TRBJ1-4
D gene: .
V gene: TRBV7-2
CDR3 protein: CASSRGDNEKLFF
CDR3 DNA: TGTGCCAGCAGCAGGGGGGACAATGAAAAACTGTTTTTT

CDR3 length: 15
clone size: medium-sized
J gene: TRBJ2-7
D gene: TRBD2
V gene: TRBV20-1
CDR3 protein: CSARYSGRVVYEQYF
CDR3 DNA: TGCAGTGCTAGATATTCCGGGAGGGTAGTCTACGAGCAGTACTTC

CDR3 length: 17
clone size: medium-sized
J gene: TRBJ2-4
D gene: TRBD1
V gene: TRBV28
CDR3 protein: CASSYIPGQGNGNIQYF
CDR3 DNA: TGTGCCAGCAGTTACATTCCGGGACAGGGCAACGGGAACATTCAGTACTTC

CDR3 length: 14
clone size: .
J gene: TRBJ2-2
D gene: .
V gene: TRBV20-1
CDR3 protein: CSASRRTNTGELFF
CDR3 DNA: TGCAGTGCGTCAAGAAGGACGAACACCGGGGAGCTGTTTTTT

CDR3 length: 15
clone size: .
J gene: TRBJ2-5
D gene: .
V gene: TRBV7-9
CDR3 protein: CASRPTRGSQETQYF
CDR3 DNA: TGTGCCAGCAGACCAACACGGGGCTCCCAAGAGACCCAGTACTTC

CDR3 length: 15
clone size: medium-sized
J gene: TRBJ2-5
D gene: TRBD1
V gene: TRBV7-2
CDR3 protein: CASSPDRGQAETQYF
CDR3 DNA: TGTGCCAGCAGCCCCGACAGGGGGCAAGCGGAGACCCAGTACTTC

CDR3 length: 12
clone size: .
J gene: TRBJ2-5
D gene: .
V gene: TRBV20-1
CDR3 protein: CSARGPVMAQYF
CDR3 DNA: TGCAGTGCTAGGGGCCCGGTTATGGCCCAGTACTTC

CDR3 length: 12
clone size: .
J gene: TRBJ2-1
D gene: .
V gene: TRBV14
CDR3 protein: CASSQAHNDQFF
CDR3 DNA: TGTGCCAGCAGCCAAGCCCACAATGACCAGTTCTTC

CDR3 length: 14
clone size: medium-sized
J gene: TRBJ2-3
D gene: .
V gene: TRBV7-6
CDR3 protein: CASSLGWGRDTQYF
CDR3 DNA: TGTGCCAGCAGCTTAGGATGGGGCAGGGATACGCAGTATTTT

CDR3 length: 18
clone size: .
J gene: TRBJ2-4
D gene: .
V gene: TRBV5-6
CDR3 protein: CASSFRPVGTWAKNIQYF
CDR3 DNA: TGTGCCAGCAGCTTCCGGCCTGTGGGGACGTGGGCCAAAAACATTCAGTACTTC

CDR3 length: 15
clone size: .
J gene: TRBJ1-3
D gene: TRBD1
V gene: TRBV7-9
CDR3 protein: CASSPPGQGGNTIYF
CDR3 DNA: TGTGCCAGCAGCCCCCCGGGACAGGGGGGAAACACCATATATTTT

CDR3 length: 14
clone size: medium-sized
J gene: TRBJ2-7
D gene: TRBD1
V gene: TRBV3-1
CDR3 protein: CASSPPGQGYEQYF
CDR3 DNA: TGTGCCAGCAGCCCTCCGGGACAGGGTTACGAGCAGTACTTC

CDR3 length: 15
clone size: .
J gene: TRBJ1-1
D gene: .
V gene: TRBV10-3
CDR3 protein: CAISESGTSNTEAFF
CDR3 DNA: TGTGCCATCAGTGAGTCGGGGACATCGAACACTGAAGCTTTCTTT

CDR3 length: 16
clone size: .
J gene: TRBJ2-7
D gene: TRBD1
V gene: TRBV6-2/TRBV6-3
CDR3 protein: CASSSADRVINYEQYF
CDR3 DNA: TGTGCCAGCAGTTCCGCGGACAGGGTGATCAACTACGAGCAGTACTTC

CDR3 length: 15
clone size: many
J gene: TRBJ2-6
D gene: .
V gene: TRBV19
CDR3 protein: CATGAGYSGANVLTF
CDR3 DNA: TGTGCCACTGGCGCGGGCTACTCTGGGGCCAACGTCCTGACTTTC

CDR3 length: 11
clone size: many
J gene: TRBJ2-1
D gene: .
V gene: TRBV4-3
CDR3 protein: CASSQGNEQFF
CDR3 DNA: TGCGCCAGCAGCCAGGGAAATGAGCAGTTCTTC

CDR3 length: 13
clone size: .
J gene: TRBJ2-3
D gene: TRBD2
V gene: TRBV20-1
CDR3 protein: CSALADLGDTQYF
CDR3 DNA: TGCAGTGCCCTAGCGGACCTAGGCGATACGCAGTATTTT

CDR3 length: 15
clone size: many
J gene: TRBJ1-2
D gene: .
V gene: TRBV4-3
CDR3 protein: CASSQDIGGTEGYTF
CDR3 DNA: TGCGCCAGCAGCCAAGATATTGGGGGGACGGAGGGCTACACCTTC

CDR3 length: 16
clone size: .
J gene: TRBJ2-1
D gene: TRBD1
V gene: TRBV7-3
CDR3 protein: CASSSGQGAAGNEQFF
CDR3 DNA: TGTGCCAGCAGCTCGGGACAGGGGGCTGCAGGGAATGAGCAGTTCTTC

CDR3 length: 18
clone size: many
J gene: TRBJ2-7
D gene: .
V gene: TRBV21-1
CDR3 protein: CASSTPKIAGTRSYEQYF
CDR3 DNA: TGTGCCAGCAGCACTCCCAAAATCGCTGGGACTCGCTCCTACGAGCAGTACTTC

CDR3 length: 12
clone size: many
J gene: TRBJ2-5
D gene: .
V gene: TRBV5-1
CDR3 protein: CASSLAQETQYF
CDR3 DNA: TGCGCCAGCAGCTTGGCCCAAGAGACCCAGTACTTC

CDR3 length: 14
clone size: many
J gene: TRBJ2-5
D gene: .
V gene: TRBV20-1
CDR3 protein: CSARVGTEQETQYF
CDR3 DNA: TGCAGTGCTAGAGTTGGGACGGAACAAGAGACCCAGTACTTC

CDR3 length: 14
clone size: .
J gene: TRBJ1-2
D gene: .
V gene: TRBV19
CDR3 protein: CASSTGTAIYGYTF
CDR3 DNA: TGTGCCAGTAGCACCGGGACGGCCATCTATGGCTACACCTTC

CDR3 length: 18
clone size: medium-sized
J gene: TRBJ1-6
D gene: .
V gene: TRBV18
CDR3 protein: CANSLQGNDRTANSPLHF
CDR3 DNA: TGTGCCAACTCACTTCAGGGGAACGACCGGACAGCTAATTCACCCCTCCACTTT

CDR3 length: 14
clone size: medium-sized
J gene: TRBJ2-7
D gene: .
V gene: TRBV29-1
CDR3 protein: CSVEGGTSSYEQYF
CDR3 DNA: TGCAGCGTTGAAGGCGGGACAAGCTCCTACGAGCAGTACTTC

CDR3 length: 14
clone size: medium-sized
J gene: TRBJ1-2
D gene: .
V gene: TRBV2
CDR3 protein: CASRGLTGNYGYTF
CDR3 DNA: TGTGCCAGCAGGGGACTAACGGGAAACTATGGCTACACCTTC

CDR3 length: 16
clone size: .
J gene: TRBJ2-2
D gene: .
V gene: TRBV5-6
CDR3 protein: CASSYLVGANTGELFF
CDR3 DNA: TGTGCCAGCAGCTACCTGGTGGGGGCGAACACCGGGGAGCTGTTTTTT

CDR3 length: 13
clone size: .
J gene: TRBJ2-3
D gene: .
V gene: TRBV7-2
CDR3 protein: CASSSYSTDTQYF
CDR3 DNA: TGTGCCAGCAGCTCGTATTCCACAGATACGCAGTATTTT

CDR3 length: 13
clone size: many
J gene: TRBJ2-5
D gene: TRBD2
V gene: TRBV5-4
CDR3 protein: CASSPTSEETQYF
CDR3 DNA: TGTGCCAGCAGCCCGACTAGCGAAGAGACCCAGTACTTC

CDR3 length: 13
clone size: few
J gene: TRBJ1-1
D gene: .
V gene: TRBV7-2
CDR3 protein: CASSLAGTGRAFF
CDR3 DNA: TGTGCCAGCAGCTTAGCCGGGACCGGGAGAGCTTTCTTT